The 29 T cell receptor beta chains given below trace back to one sample, sequenced in a study of tumor-infiltrating lymphocytes in primary liver carcinoma. Priming with a constant-region primer yielded TCR beta cDNA from approximately 500 ng total RNA. Libraries of TCR beta came from three nested multiplex PCR rounds with slightly modified ARM-PCR. In the first two PCR rounds, TRBV1-TRBV30 forward primers were paired with a C-beta reverse primer, and each round lasted approximately 9 cycles. MiXCR, applied by TCRdb to the multiplex PCR reads, yields one record per CDR3 protein. The data hold roughly 57,000 distinct CDR3 sequences, with 55% to 75% observed a single time. Unsorted bulk tissue, roughly 19-33 mg of it, served as the source for co-extraction of RNA and DNA. Sequenced material: liver tumor tissue from sampling region 2. Described subset: tumor region T2, inferior pole. These receptors all come from a man aged 35-49 years with primary liver carcinoma and hepatitis B virus infection.

As regards this clonotype: This may be a read error, as it is one base from a much larger clone. V is TRBV12-3 or TRBV12-4 and J is TRBJ2-3, with D perhaps TRBD1 (7 bases). Deletions cut 6 bases from V and 8 bases from J, with 18 bases between. The CDR3 is made up of 14 amino acids. CDR3 protein: CASREGTDSGTQYF. In DNA form, the CDR3 reads TGTGCCAGCAGGGAGGGGACAGATTCTGGTACGCAGTATTTT.

The chain carries TRBV12-3 or TRBV12-4 and TRBJ1-5, with D tentatively TRBD1 (5 bases). CDR3 length: 13 amino acids. Deletions cut 3 bases from V and 10 bases from J, with 13 bases between. CDR3 bases: TGTGCCAGCAGTTTCAGGGATGGTTTCCCCCAGCATTTT. It translates to CASSFRDGFPQHF.

In its sample, this clonotype was seen a few times. V usage is TRBV28 and J usage is TRBJ2-1; 8 bases fit TRBD1. Germline CDR1 reads MDHEN; CDR2 reads SYDVKM. The CDR3 loop spans 16 amino acids. V lost 4 bases to trimming and J lost 10 bases; unmatched junction nucleotides: 15. DNA for the CDR3: TGTGCCAGCAGTTGGGGACAGGTTGTACTTCGATGGGAGCAGTTCTTC. It yields the protein CASSWGQVVLRWEQFF. Full variable domain (rest looked up from reference TRBV28 and TRBJ2-1): DVKVTQSSRYLVKRTGEKVFLECVQDMDHENMFWYRQDPGLGLRLIYFSYDVKMKEKGDIPEGYSVSREKKERFSLILESASTNQTSMYLCASSWGQVVLRWEQFFGPGTRLTVL.

Concerning this clonotype itself: The conserved phenylalanine or tryptophan normally closing the CDR3 is absent here, so this likely arose from a read error. The limits of the CDR3 on the DNA are not certain, so only TCRdb's listed CDR3 is given. This chain joins TRBV11-1 and TRBJ2-1; no DNA check was done on the table's D call, TRBD1. The CDR3 totals 17 residues, both ends included. Germline CDR1 is SGHAT and CDR2 is FQDESV (reference sequence). The CDR3 region is CASTIGPGLHSYSERFL.

This clonotype was seen more than once but under ten times. The gene calls are TRBV6-2 or TRBV6-3 and TRBJ1-1; D perhaps matches TRBD1 (5 bases). Germline V gene data show CDR1 as MNHEY and CDR2 as SVGEGT. Trimming took off 6 bases at V and 0 bases at J, with 11 bases between the two ends. This CDR3 is built from 14 residues. The CDR3 coding sequence is TGTGCCAGCAGATTGTCAGGGCTGAACACTGAAGCTTTCTTT. Protein product: CASRLSGLNTEAFF.

This clonotype has at least ten counts. The rearrangement uses TRBV10-3 and TRBJ2-3; no definite D call. Germline CDR1 ENHRY, CDR2 SYGVKD. The CDR3 consists of 16 residues. Trimming stripped 6 bases from V and 0 bases from J, with 16 bases between. The DNA for the CDR3 is TGTGCCATCAGAGGTTGGACGGACCCTAGCACAGATACGCAGTATTTT. Protein: CAIRGWTDPSTDTQYF.

Remarks on this clonotype: A junction end diverges from the germline sequence, so it may reflect a read error. V gene TRBV7-7 combines with J gene TRBJ2-4; D may be TRBD2 (5 bases). This CDR3 has 16 residues. The germline V gene encodes CDR1 SSHAT and CDR2 FNYEAQ (reference sequence). In DNA form, the CDR3 reads TGTGCTAGCAGCTTAAGTCCCTGGGAGGCCAAAAACATTCAGTACTTC. Encoded protein: CASSLSPWEAKNIQYF.

On this clonotype: Its ends do not fully match the called genes, so a read error is possible. V and J are TRBV11-2 and TRBJ2-1; D unresolved. Germline V lookup: CDR1 SGHAT, CDR2 FQNNGV. This CDR3 region has 14 residues. The CDR3 region has the DNA TGTGCCAGCAGCTTATACCGGCTGGATAGTGAGCAGTTTTTC. Residues: CASSLYRLDSEQFF.

In this sample, this clonotype turned up many times. This chain uses TRBV29-1 with TRBJ1-4; D gene unclear. Between the trimmed V and J ends, which lost 3 bases and 7 bases, there was a span of 12 bases. This CDR3 has 13 amino acids. Germline CDR1 reads SQVTM; CDR2 reads ANQGSEA. The CDR3: CSVDGGMGEKLFF. The DNA for the CDR3 is TGCAGCGTTGACGGAGGGATGGGTGAAAAACTGTTTTTT.

In its sample, this clonotype was seen many times. V gene TRBV28 combines with J gene TRBJ1-2, with 7 positions matching TRBD1. In germline, CDR1 is MDHEN, CDR2 SYDVKM. The CDR3 has 13 residues. The V and J ends lost 2 bases and 7 bases, in that order; junction bases with no gene match: 4. CDR3 loop: CASSLNRGSGYTF. The CDR3 DNA is TGTGCCAGCAGTTTAAACAGGGGTTCTGGCTACACCTTC.

This clonotype was picked up many times. CDR3 coding DNA: TGTGCCAGCGCACCGGGATCCAACTATGGCTACACCTTC. Residues: CASAPGSNYGYTF. This rearrangement joins TRBV6-5 to TRBJ1-2; D is undetermined. Trimming left V 8 bases short and J 2 bases short, with 12 bases between. This CDR3 has 13 amino acids. From germline, CDR1 is MNHEY and CDR2 SVGAGI.

Ten or more counts support this clonotype. The chain combines TRBV28 with TRBJ2-1, with 12 bases matching TRBD1. Germline V gene data show CDR1 as MDHEN and CDR2 as SYDVKM. Trimming at V came to 6 bases and at J to 8 bases, leaving 8 bases not matched to a gene. This CDR3 is 15 amino acids long. This CDR3 reads CASSLGQGATDEQFF. CDR3 sequence (DNA): TGTGCCAGCAGCTTGGGACAGGGGGCGACCGATGAGCAGTTCTTC.

This sequence joins TRBV6-6 and TRBJ2-3; a weak D match, TRBD1 (6 bases). This CDR3 contains 14 residues. Germline V gene lookup returns CDR1 MNHNY and CDR2 SVGAGI (reference sequence). Trimming stripped 2 bases from V and 5 bases from J, with 11 bases between. The CDR3 nucleotides read TGTGCCAGCAGTTACGTGGACAGCCTAGATACGCAGTATTTT. This sequence encodes CASSYVDSLDTQYF.

This clonotype was detected only once. Sequence at one end of the junction differs from germline and may be a read error. CDR3 amino acids: CASSENRGVSYEQYF. CDR3 bases: TGTGCCAGTAGTGAGAACAGGGGAGTCTCCTACGAGCAGTACTTC. This rearrangement joins TRBV2 to TRBJ2-7, with 7 nucleotides matching TRBD1. The CDR3 consists of 15 residues. Germline V CDR1 and CDR2: SNHLY, FYNNEI.

A note on this clonotype: At one end the junction does not follow the germline gene, possibly because of a read error. The chain uses TRBV4-1 and TRBJ1-6; D might be TRBD1 (5 bases). The CDR3 is 15 amino acids. Germline V gives CDR1 MGHRA, CDR2 YSYEKL. CDR3 nucleotides: TGCACCAGCAGCCAAGGAGGGGATCATAATTCACCCCTCCACTTT. It encodes CTSSQGGDHNSPLHF.

For this clonotype: The junction departs from germline at one end; a sequencing error may be responsible. The chain is built from TRBV10-1 and TRBJ2-2; TRBD2 aligns across 9 bases. Germline CDR1 is WNHNN and CDR2 is SYGVQD (reference sequence). This CDR3 has 17 residues. The CDR3 is CASSGIGTSRNTGELFF. The CDR3 nucleotides are TGCGCTAGCAGTGGAATCGGGACTAGCAGGAACACCGGGGAGCTGTTTTTT.

This clonotype was seen only a few times. The chain links TRBV11-2 to TRBJ2-5; the match to TRBD1 covers 10 bases. V trimming: 5 bases; J trimming: 9 bases; junction bases outside the gene matches: 15. Germline-derived CDR1 and CDR2 are SGHAT and FQNNGV. The CDR3 runs to 16 residues. CDR3 DNA: TGTGCCAGCAGCCCGATAGGTGGGACAGGGGCTGAGGCCCAGTACTTC. As protein: CASSPIGGTGAEAQYF.

The CDR3 region is CASSEIEWQALDGELFF. The DNA for the CDR3 is TGTGCCAGCAGTGAAATCGAATGGCAGGCCCTCGATGGGGAGCTGTTTTTT. The chain joins TRBV6-1 to TRBJ2-2; no reliable D call. Germline CDR1 is MNHNS and CDR2 is SASEGT. CDR3 length: 17 residues. Trimming removed 2 bases at V and 8 bases at J, with 21 bases between.

Details on this clonotype: A much larger clone differs from this one at a single base, so this may be a read error. V usage is TRBV19 and J usage is TRBJ2-5, with TRBD1 matching over 10 bases. The CDR3 consists of 15 residues. Germline V gene data show CDR1 as LNHDA and CDR2 as SQIVND (reference sequence). DNA for the CDR3: TGTGTCAGTAGTATCGTCGCTAGCGGACAGGGGGGCCAGTACTTC. It yields the protein CVSSIVASGQGGQYF. The complete variable domain, with remaining parts taken from reference TRBV19 and TRBJ2-5, reads DGGITQSPKYLFRKEGQNVTLSCEQNLNHDAMYWYRQDPGQGLRLIYYSQIVNDFQKGDIAEGYSVSREKKESFPLTVTSAQKNPTAFYLCVSSIVASGQGGQYFGPGTRLLVL.

The rearrangement uses TRBV6-6 and TRBJ1-5; D remains unclear. With the DNA end fitting TRBJ2-3 better, the J assignment may be wrong. Germline V gene lookup returns CDR1 MNHNY and CDR2 SVGAGI (reference sequence). The CDR3 length is 14 residues. The CDR3, as DNA: TGTGCCAGCAGTGAGAGTAATAGCAGTCAGCCCCAGTATTTT. As protein: CASSESNSSQPQYF.

This clonotype has a handful of counts. Mismatch with germline at one junction end may stem from a read error. The genes are TRBV5-1 and TRBJ2-1; 9 bases are shared with TRBD2. The CDR3 covers 14 residues. Germline V gives CDR1 SGHRS, CDR2 YFSETQ. The CDR3 nucleotides read TGCACCAGTAGTCCTGGGACTAGCTCCTTTGAGCAGTTCTTC. It yields the protein CTSSPGTSSFEQFF.

As concerns this clonotype: A much larger clone differs from this one at a single base, so this may be a read error. The gene calls are TRBV5-1 and TRBJ2-7; D remains unclear. Trimming shortened V by 4 bases and J by 3 bases, and 17 bases separated the two germline ends. CDR1 is SGHRS and CDR2 is YFSETQ in the germline V gene. The CDR3 contains 15 residues. CDR3 in amino acids: CASSLRPHDNYEQYF. CDR3 sequence (DNA): TGCGCCAGCAGCCTCCGACCCCACGATAACTACGAGCAGTACTTC.

Remarks on this clonotype: Possible read error: a much larger clone is one base away. The genes are TRBV30 and TRBJ2-2; TRBD2 matches 13 bases. Germline V gene lookup returns CDR1 GTSNPN and CDR2 SVGIG (reference sequence). CDR3 size: 14 residues. The CDR3, as DNA: TGTGTCTGGACCCGACTAGCGGGAGGTGGGGAGCTGTTTTTT. Residues: CVWTRLAGGGELFF.

Remarks on this clonotype: One end of the junction varies from germline; a read error may be responsible. The V call is TRBV12-3 or TRBV12-4, the J call TRBJ2-1; D ambiguous. The CDR3 is 13 amino acids. The CDR3 DNA reads as TGCGCCAGCAGTTTAGGGCCCCGGAAGGAGCAGTTCTTC. It specifies CASSLGPRKEQFF.

The chain is built from TRBV28 and TRBJ1-1, with D perhaps matching TRBD1 (5 bases). CDR1 and CDR2 (germline): MDHEN, SYDVKM. This CDR3 comprises 11 residues. V gave up 3 bases and J gave up 14 bases, with 13 bases separating them. The CDR3 DNA reads TGTGCCAGCAGTTTTGGGGGTGAAGGCTTCTTT. Translated, it gives CASSFGGEGFF.

Turning to this clonotype: One end of the junction varies from germline; a read error may be responsible. The rearrangement uses TRBV14 and TRBJ2-1, with TRBD2 matching over 7 bases. The CDR3 sequence is 15 residues long. Germline loops: CDR1 SGHDN, CDR2 FVKESK. In DNA, the CDR3 is TGTGCCAGCAGCCAGTTCCTAGCGGAAAACAATGAGCACTTCTTC. It specifies CASSQFLAENNEHFF.

The sample holds one count of this clonotype. This is likely a read error, given that the CDR3 carries no conserved phenylalanine or tryptophan at its end. The chain's CDR3 is CGSSLSYQGPKTNEQFL. The DNA for the CDR3 is TGTGGCAGCAGCTTATCATATCAGGGGCCTAAAACAAATGAGCAGTTCCTC. This chain connects TRBV7-9 to TRBJ2-1; D may be TRBD1 (6 bases). CDR3 length equals 17 residues. Germline CDR1 and CDR2: SEHNR and FQNEAQ (reference sequence).

This rearrangement joins TRBV11-2 to TRBJ2-5, with D possibly TRBD2 on 5 matching bases. The CDR3 runs 16 residues. V lost 6 bases to trimming and J lost 5 bases, with 22 bases between them. Germline V CDR1 and CDR2: SGHAT, FQNNGV. CDR3 sequence (DNA): TGTGCCAGCAGTTTAACAGCAAGGAGCTCGGGGGAGACCCAGTACTTC. It encodes CASSLTARSSGETQYF.

The CDR3 here is CASRTNRDHTYEYYF. Written as DNA, the CDR3 is TGTGCCAGCAGGACGAACCGGGACCATACCTACGAGTACTACTTC. V is TRBV6-2 or TRBV6-3 and J is TRBJ2-7; TRBD1 or TRBD2 may be the D gene (5 bases each). V dropped 6 bases and J dropped 13 bases, with 28 bases sitting between them. The CDR3 contains 15 residues. Germline CDR1 MNHEY, CDR2 SVGEGT.